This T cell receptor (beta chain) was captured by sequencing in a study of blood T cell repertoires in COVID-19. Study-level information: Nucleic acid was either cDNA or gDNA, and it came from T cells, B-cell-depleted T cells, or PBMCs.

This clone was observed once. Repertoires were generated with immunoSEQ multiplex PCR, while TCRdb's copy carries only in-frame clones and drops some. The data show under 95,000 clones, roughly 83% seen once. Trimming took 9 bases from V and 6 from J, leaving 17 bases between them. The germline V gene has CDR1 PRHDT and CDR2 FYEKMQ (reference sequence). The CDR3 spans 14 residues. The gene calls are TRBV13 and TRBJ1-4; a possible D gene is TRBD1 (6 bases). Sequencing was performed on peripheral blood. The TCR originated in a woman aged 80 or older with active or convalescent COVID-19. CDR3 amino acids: CASRPGHRDEKLFF. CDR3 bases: TGTGCCAGTAGGCCGGGACACCGGGATGAAAAACTGTTTTTT.